Listed here is a single T cell receptor beta chain. This sample was taken from a study of cytomegalovirus exposure and HLA in healthy donors. Unmatched junction bases numbered 1, after V lost 5 bases and J lost 1 base. CDR1 and CDR2 from the germline V gene are MNHNS and SASEGT. The CDR3 runs 13 residues. The study ran its PCR with 60 Vbeta and 13 Jbeta primers. Generated by immunoSEQ multiplex PCR, the TCRdb table keeps only in-frame clones and is missing some. This table has around 150,000 clones, more than 75% appearing once. The sequence came from a man over 45 in good health and CMV-seronegative. The V and J genes are TRBV6-1 and TRBJ2-5, with 7 bases identical to TRBD1. The specimen sequenced was PBMCs. For the CDR3, the DNA is TGTGCCAGCAGTTGGGACAGCCAAGAGACCCAGTACTTC. Translating gives CASSWDSQETQYF.